The rows below give T cell receptor beta chains drawn from one sample of a study of cytomegalovirus exposure and HLA in healthy donors. Method: immunoSEQ multiplex PCR; TCRdb's copy keeps in-frame clones and lacks some. The table has 110,000 to 150,000 clones, roughly nine tenths seen once. Sequencing was done on a sample of PBMCs. The source is a man aged 18 to 29 in good health and CMV-seronegative. The CDR3 runs from the conserved cysteine through the conserved F or W. The D gene is left open where the match is weak. Clone size appears in some rows only: once, few, many, or a class for an expanded clone.

.	15	TRBJ1-1	TRBV7-8	.	CASSPVAGSVTEAFF	TGTGCCAGCAGCCCGGTGGCAGGGTCGGTCACTGAAGCTTTCTTT
.	15	TRBJ2-7	TRBV19	.	CASSIGAGSSYEQYF	TGTGCCAGTAGTATAGGGGCGGGTAGCTCCTACGAGCAGTACTTC
.	15	TRBJ1-1	TRBV5-1	.	CASSLLTGLGTEAFF	TGCGCCAGCAGCTTACTGACAGGCCTGGGCACTGAAGCTTTCTTT
.	17	TRBJ2-3	TRBV5-6	TRBD2	CASNLLGTSYQLDTQYF	TGTGCCAGCAACTTGCTTGGGACTAGCTATCAGTTGGATACGCAGTATTTT
once	15	TRBJ1-2	TRBV18	.	CASSPSGGGDYGYTF	TGTGCCAGCTCACCGTCCGGGGGTGGCGACTATGGCTACACCTTC
.	13	TRBJ2-5	TRBV7-8	TRBD1	CASRQGHQETQYF	TGCGCCAGCAGACAGGGGCACCAAGAGACCCAGTACTTC
.	15	TRBJ2-3	TRBV9	.	CASSVGARGTDTQYF	TGTGCCAGCAGCGTCGGAGCAAGAGGGACAGATACGCAGTATTTT
.	15	TRBJ2-6	TRBV19	.	CASSIRIGAANVLTF	TGTGCCAGTAGTATAAGGATTGGGGCGGCCAACGTCCTGACTTTC
few	14	TRBJ2-7	TRBV5-6	.	CASSLKRFSYEQYF	TGTGCCAGCAGCTTGAAGAGGTTCTCCTACGAGCAGTACTTC
.	15	TRBJ2-1	TRBV14	TRBD2	CASSQGTSGYNEQFF	TGTGCCAGCAGCCAAGGGACTAGCGGCTACAATGAGCAGTTCTTC
.	12	TRBJ2-1	TRBV11-2	.	CASSLTGSEQFF	TGTGCCAGCAGCTTGACTGGTTCTGAGCAGTTCTTC
.	15	TRBJ2-3	TRBV5-4	.	CASSKSHSFTDTQYF	TGTGCCAGCAGCAAAAGCCACAGCTTCACAGATACGCAGTATTTT
.	17	TRBJ2-3	TRBV4-1	TRBD2	CASRRQGLAGGTDTQYF	TGCGCCAGCAGGAGACAGGGACTAGCGGGTGGGACAGATACGCAGTATTTT
once	15	TRBJ1-2	TRBV5-4	TRBD1	CASSSPGQGGYGYTF	TGTGCCAGCAGCTCCCCGGGACAGGGTGGCTATGGCTACACCTTC
once	11	TRBJ1-2	TRBV29-1	.	CSVRGGGGYTF	TGCAGCGTGCGAGGGGGGGGTGGCTACACCTTC
.	16	TRBJ2-1	TRBV29-1	.	CSVETGTSDSYNEQFF	TGCAGCGTTGAGACAGGTACTAGCGACTCCTACAATGAGCAGTTCTTC
.	14	TRBJ2-1	TRBV5-6	TRBD2	CASSLGGRINEQFF	TGTGCCAGCAGCTTGGGCGGGAGAATCAATGAGCAGTTCTTC
few	16	TRBJ2-2	TRBV18	TRBD2	CASSPTSGINTGELFF	TGTGCCAGCTCACCGACTAGCGGCATAAACACCGGGGAGCTGTTTTTT
.	14	TRBJ2-3	TRBV30	.	CAWSDTRVADTRYF	TGTGCCTGGAGTGACACTAGAGTAGCAGATACGCGGTATTTT
.	16	TRBJ1-1	TRBV7-9	TRBD1	CASSLETGFMNTEAFF	TGTGCCAGCAGCTTAGAGACAGGGTTTATGAACACTGAAGCTTTCTTT
.	16	TRBJ1-1	TRBV18	TRBD1	CASSPSTGQTNTEAFF	TGTGCCAGCTCACCAAGTACGGGACAGACGAACACTGAAGCTTTCTTT
.	16	TRBJ2-7	TRBV4-1	TRBD1	CASSQVGTGGSYEQYF	TGCGCCAGCAGCCAAGTAGGGACAGGGGGCTCCTACGAGCAGTACTTC
.	15	TRBJ2-2	TRBV10-3	.	CAISESSTNTGELFF	TGTGCCATCAGTGAGAGCTCCACGAACACCGGGGAGCTGTTTTTT
.	11	TRBJ2-5	TRBV2	.	CASTRGETQYF	TGTGCCAGCACACGGGGTGAGACCCAGTACTTC
few	13	TRBJ2-2	TRBV9	.	CASSVAGTGELFF	TGTGCCAGCAGCGTAGCAGGGACCGGGGAGCTGTTTTTT
.	18	TRBJ2-3	TRBV11-2	TRBD2	CASSPIRASGSNTDTQYF	TGTGCCAGCAGCCCCATTCGGGCTAGCGGGAGTAATACAGATACGCAGTATTTT
.	15	TRBJ2-1	TRBV9	TRBD2	CASSVRLAGTNEQFF	TGTGCCAGCAGCGTAAGACTAGCGGGTACAAATGAGCAGTTCTTC
.	15	TRBJ1-2	TRBV6-5	TRBD1	CASSNPPDRGAGYTF	TGTGCCAGCAGTAATCCCCCGGACAGGGGGGCTGGCTACACCTTC
.	18	TRBJ2-7	TRBV9	TRBD2	CASSPRQWTSGISYEQYF	TGTGCCAGCAGCCCGAGACAATGGACTAGCGGGATCTCCTACGAGCAGTACTTC
.	13	TRBJ1-1	TRBV2	.	CASGPRPGTEAFF	TGTGCCAGCGGTCCTCGCCCGGGGACTGAAGCTTTCTTT
.	14	TRBJ2-4	TRBV7-9	.	CASSTQGAKNIQYF	TGTGCCAGCAGCACCCAGGGAGCCAAAAACATTCAGTACTTC
.	18	TRBJ2-2	TRBV9	TRBD2	CASSLPGAGGRRTGELFF	TGTGCCAGCAGCCTCCCTGGAGCGGGGGGCCGTCGCACCGGGGAGCTGTTTTTT
.	17	TRBJ1-5	TRBV5-6	TRBD1	CASSTLSKGASNQPQHF	TGTGCCAGCAGCACCCTTTCGAAGGGGGCTTCCAATCAGCCCCAGCATTTT
.	13	TRBJ1-1	TRBV9	.	CASSDPPGTEAFF	TGTGCCAGCAGCGACCCTCCCGGGACAGAAGCTTTCTTT
many	15	TRBJ1-3	TRBV27	.	CASSSTYSSGNTIYF	TGTGCCAGCAGTTCAACCTACAGCTCCGGAAACACCATATATTTT
.	13	TRBJ2-1	TRBV11-3	.	CASSRGGRYEQFF	TGTGCCAGCAGCCGAGGAGGGAGGTATGAGCAGTTCTTC
.	14	TRBJ1-2	TRBV4-2	.	CASSQVRGTYGYTF	TGTGCCAGCAGCCAAGTAAGGGGTACCTATGGCTACACCTTC
.	17	TRBJ2-3	TRBV5-1	.	CASSSVVGSEGPDTQYF	TGCGCCAGCAGCTCGGTGGTTGGATCGGAGGGCCCCGATACGCAGTATTTT
.	11	TRBJ1-4	TRBV28	.	CASTNNEKLFF	TGTGCCAGCACCAACAACGAAAAACTGTTTTTT
.	14	TRBJ1-6	TRBV5-4	.	CASSADRTDSPLHF	TGTGCCAGCAGCGCCGACAGGACGGATTCACCCCTCCACTTT
.	14	TRBJ1-2	TRBV6-5	.	CASSYVSGYTGYTF	TGTGCCAGCAGTTATGTATCGGGGTATACTGGCTACACCTTC
.	14	TRBJ2-5	TRBV6-6	.	CASSFAGQEGTQYF	TGTGCCAGCAGTTTTGCGGGCCAGGAGGGGACCCAGTACTTC
.	16	TRBJ1-5	TRBV5-8	.	CASSLIRTSGWSPQHF	TGTGCCAGCAGCTTGATTCGAACATCAGGTTGGTCGCCCCAGCATTTT
.	15	TRBJ2-7	TRBV5-1	.	CASSLGPGASYEQYF	TGCGCCAGCAGCTTGGGGCCAGGGGCGTCCTACGAGCAGTACTTC
.	19	TRBJ2-3	TRBV19	TRBD2	CASSMRGLREGEFTDTQYF	TGTGCCAGTAGTATGAGGGGCCTGCGGGAGGGCGAATTTACAGATACGCAGTATTTT
.	15	TRBJ1-1	TRBV15	.	CATSRPSGVNTEAFF	TGTGCCACCAGCAGGCCTTCGGGAGTGAACACTGAAGCTTTCTTT
.	16	TRBJ2-1	TRBV28	TRBD2	CASGTSGILSYNEQFF	TGTGCCAGTGGGACTAGCGGGATCCTCTCCTACAATGAGCAGTTCTTC
.	15	TRBJ2-3	TRBV7-9	TRBD2	CASSLTGGGTDTQYF	TGTGCCAGCAGCCTTACGGGGGGAGGGACAGATACGCAGTATTTT
.	16	TRBJ1-2	TRBV19	TRBD1	CASSRNGQDGAYGYTF	TGTGCCAGTAGTAGAAACGGACAGGACGGAGCTTATGGCTACACCTTC
.	13	TRBJ1-2	TRBV27	.	CASSTRGGYGYTF	TGTGCCAGCTCTACGAGGGGGGGCTATGGCTACACCTTC